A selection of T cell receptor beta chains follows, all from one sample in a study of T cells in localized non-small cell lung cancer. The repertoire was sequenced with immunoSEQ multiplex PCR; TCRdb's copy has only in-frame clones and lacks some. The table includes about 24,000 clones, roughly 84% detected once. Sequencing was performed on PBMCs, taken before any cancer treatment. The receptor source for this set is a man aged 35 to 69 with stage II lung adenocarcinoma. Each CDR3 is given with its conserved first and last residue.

CDR3aa: CASSVNTGGGNTIYF
j_gene: TRBJ1-3
len: 15
v_gene: TRBV9

CDR3aa: CASSRRGLAFDEQFF
j_gene: TRBJ2-1
len: 15
v_gene: TRBV7-2

CDR3aa: CASTLQGGQDNEQFF
j_gene: TRBJ2-1
len: 15
v_gene: TRBV6-6

CDR3aa: CASSPSSTTPLYNEQFF
j_gene: TRBJ2-1
len: 17
v_gene: TRBV7-8

CDR3aa: CASSFYGEETQYF
j_gene: TRBJ2-5
len: 13
v_gene: TRBV7-6

CDR3aa: CASSEWGGGVNYGYTF
j_gene: TRBJ1-2
len: 16
v_gene: TRBV6-1

CDR3aa: CASSFWGGVTYEQYF
j_gene: TRBJ2-7
len: 15
v_gene: TRBV5-4

CDR3aa: CASSQSRGSGYTF
j_gene: TRBJ1-2
len: 13
v_gene: TRBV14

CDR3aa: CASSQRTGGHEQFF
j_gene: TRBJ2-1
len: 14
v_gene: TRBV5-8

CDR3aa: CSVSQGLNSPLHF
j_gene: TRBJ1-6
len: 13
v_gene: TRBV29-1

CDR3aa: CASSLDGSTGELFF
j_gene: TRBJ2-2
len: 14
v_gene: TRBV5-1

CDR3aa: CASSRKIGGFSYEQYF
j_gene: TRBJ2-7
len: 16
v_gene: TRBV4-3

CDR3aa: CSAPQGIEAFF
j_gene: TRBJ1-1
len: 11
v_gene: TRBV20-1

CDR3aa: CASSIKGITGELFF
j_gene: TRBJ2-2
len: 14
v_gene: TRBV6-5

CDR3aa: CASSFRRAGDDEQFF
j_gene: TRBJ2-1
len: 15
v_gene: TRBV5-1

CDR3aa: CASSMEDATFFYGYTF
j_gene: TRBJ1-2
len: 16
v_gene: TRBV11-2

CDR3aa: CASSLLRQMNLNYGYTF
j_gene: TRBJ1-2
len: 17
v_gene: TRBV5-8

CDR3aa: CASSPTRTEQYF
j_gene: TRBJ2-7
len: 12
v_gene: TRBV7-6

CDR3aa: CASSHRDRGNNEQFF
j_gene: TRBJ2-1
len: 15
v_gene: TRBV4-1

CDR3aa: CASMGGGYGYTF
j_gene: TRBJ1-2
len: 12
v_gene: TRBV27

CDR3aa: CASSYGETQTIYF
j_gene: TRBJ1-3
len: 13
v_gene: TRBV6-6

CDR3aa: CASSLLKGNTEAFF
j_gene: TRBJ1-1
len: 14
v_gene: TRBV7-2

CDR3aa: CASSALAGEGEQYF
j_gene: TRBJ2-7
len: 14
v_gene: TRBV2

CDR3aa: CASMVQNNQPQHF
j_gene: TRBJ1-5
len: 13
v_gene: TRBV6-6

CDR3aa: CASRQGGNYGYTF
j_gene: TRBJ1-2
len: 13
v_gene: TRBV19

CDR3aa: CASSPPPRQSNYGYTF
j_gene: TRBJ1-2
len: 16
v_gene: TRBV11-3

CDR3aa: CASGSRASGANVLTF
j_gene: TRBJ2-6
len: 15
v_gene: TRBV5-6

CDR3aa: CASSFGHSNEKLFF
j_gene: TRBJ1-4
len: 14
v_gene: TRBV5-6

CDR3aa: CAWMTGLARDTQYF
j_gene: TRBJ2-3
len: 14
v_gene: TRBV30

CDR3aa: CATGILGLADEQFF
j_gene: TRBJ2-1
len: 14
v_gene: TRBV11-3

CDR3aa: CASSPFQKNTEAFF
j_gene: TRBJ1-1
len: 14
v_gene: TRBV9

CDR3aa: CASSYEGTSLYGYTF
j_gene: TRBJ1-2
len: 15
v_gene: TRBV6-5

CDR3aa: CASSPTGPRGTQYF
j_gene: TRBJ2-5
len: 14
v_gene: TRBV14

CDR3aa: CASSFLTSGPYEQYF
j_gene: TRBJ2-7
len: 15
v_gene: TRBV5-1

CDR3aa: CASSLSAGPYEQYF
j_gene: TRBJ2-7
len: 14
v_gene: TRBV7-3

CDR3aa: CASSIGHRNTEAFF
j_gene: TRBJ1-1
len: 14
v_gene: TRBV19

CDR3aa: CASSEEAGGSGYTF
j_gene: TRBJ1-2
len: 14
v_gene: TRBV6-1

CDR3aa: CATPSRGGPSSYNEQFF
j_gene: TRBJ2-1
len: 17
v_gene: TRBV9

CDR3aa: CASSLVGGTSGPNEQFF
j_gene: TRBJ2-1
len: 17
v_gene: TRBV7-6

CDR3aa: CASSPRQGEDVDEAFF
j_gene: TRBJ1-1
len: 16
v_gene: TRBV7-9

CDR3aa: CASSTGARTEAFF
j_gene: TRBJ1-1
len: 13
v_gene: TRBV19

CDR3aa: CASSRRDTNYGYTF
j_gene: TRBJ1-2
len: 14
v_gene: TRBV19

CDR3aa: CASSQQGSGNTIYF
j_gene: TRBJ1-3
len: 14
v_gene: TRBV4-3

CDR3aa: CAISGQGQVTDTQYF
j_gene: TRBJ2-3
len: 15
v_gene: TRBV10-3

CDR3aa: CASSPSDRNEKLFF
j_gene: TRBJ1-4
len: 14
v_gene: TRBV5-1

CDR3aa: CASSPDRSYGYTF
j_gene: TRBJ1-2
len: 13
v_gene: TRBV18

CDR3aa: CASSIHTEAFF
j_gene: TRBJ1-1
len: 11
v_gene: TRBV7-2

CDR3aa: CASSDGQASEQYF
j_gene: TRBJ2-7
len: 13
v_gene: TRBV2

CDR3aa: CSVEDGTDTQYF
j_gene: TRBJ2-3
len: 12
v_gene: TRBV29-1

CDR3aa: CASSIAPLRGRGNEQFF
j_gene: TRBJ2-1
len: 17
v_gene: TRBV19

CDR3aa: CASSVMTGWVDGYTF
j_gene: TRBJ1-2
len: 15
v_gene: TRBV9

CDR3aa: CASSQGAHYEQYF
j_gene: TRBJ2-7
len: 13
v_gene: TRBV4-1

CDR3aa: CASSYSGVLTGELFF
j_gene: TRBJ2-2
len: 15
v_gene: TRBV5-6

CDR3aa: CASSARLAESTDTQYF
j_gene: TRBJ2-3
len: 16
v_gene: TRBV27

CDR3aa: CASSSGLAENTGELFF
j_gene: TRBJ2-2
len: 16
v_gene: TRBV7-8

CDR3aa: CSGGAAPEEKLFF
j_gene: TRBJ1-4
len: 13
v_gene: TRBV29-1

CDR3aa: CASSLGQGDQTEAFF
j_gene: TRBJ1-1
len: 15
v_gene: TRBV5-1

CDR3aa: CASRPDRIGQPQHF
j_gene: TRBJ1-5
len: 14
v_gene: TRBV19

CDR3aa: CASSSPTGLTPGGYTF
j_gene: TRBJ1-2
len: 16
v_gene: TRBV5-4